The text below deals with one TCR beta chain. This sample was taken from a study of blood T cell repertoires in COVID-19. Trimming shortened V by 5 bases and J by 0 bases, and 11 bases separated the two germline ends. This CDR3 is built from 15 residues. Germline CDR1 MDHEN, CDR2 SYDVKM. The data were produced by immunoSEQ multiplex PCR, yet TCRdb's version contains in-frame clones alone and is incomplete. The sample holds 110,000 to 150,000 clones; approximately 80% are singletons and the top ten take 1.6%. The sequence was obtained from a woman aged 18 to 35 who had been exposed to COVID-19. The specimen sequenced was PBMCs or T cells enriched from blood (not recorded which). The J gene is TRBJ2-1, the V gene TRBV28; D uncertain. The CDR3 nucleotides are TGTGCCAGCAGTACCGACTTGAGCTCCTACAATGAGCAGTTCTTC. Translated, it gives CASSTDLSSYNEQFF.